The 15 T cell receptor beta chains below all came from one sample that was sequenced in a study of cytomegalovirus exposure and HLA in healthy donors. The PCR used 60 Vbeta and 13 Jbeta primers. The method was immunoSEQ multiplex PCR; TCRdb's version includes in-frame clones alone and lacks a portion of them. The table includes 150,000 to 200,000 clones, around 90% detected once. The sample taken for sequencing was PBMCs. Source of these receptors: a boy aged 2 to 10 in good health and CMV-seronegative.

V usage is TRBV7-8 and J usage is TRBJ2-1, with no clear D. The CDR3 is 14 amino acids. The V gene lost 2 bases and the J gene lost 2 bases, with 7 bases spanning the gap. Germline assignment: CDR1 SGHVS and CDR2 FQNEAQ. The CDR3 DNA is TGTGCCAGCAGCTTATCGAGAACCTACAATGAGCAGTTCTTC. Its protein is CASSLSRTYNEQFF. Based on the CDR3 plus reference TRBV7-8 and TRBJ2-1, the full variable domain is GAGVSQSPRYKVAKRGQDVALRCDPISGHVSLFWYQQALGQGPEFLTYFQNEAQLDKSGLPSDRFFAERPEGSVSTLKIQRTQQEDSAVYLCASSLSRTYNEQFFGPGTRLTVL.

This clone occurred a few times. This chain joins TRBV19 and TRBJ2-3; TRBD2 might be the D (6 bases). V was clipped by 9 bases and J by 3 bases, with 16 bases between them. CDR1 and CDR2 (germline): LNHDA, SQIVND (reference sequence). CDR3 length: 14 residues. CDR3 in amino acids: CASSPRDWTDTQYF. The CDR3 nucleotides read TGTGCCAGCAGCCCCAGGGACTGGACAGATACGCAGTATTTT.

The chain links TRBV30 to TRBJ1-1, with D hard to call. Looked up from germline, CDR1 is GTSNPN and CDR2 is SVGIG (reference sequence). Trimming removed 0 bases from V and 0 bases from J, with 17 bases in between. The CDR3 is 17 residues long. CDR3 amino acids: CAWSVRETRLLNTEAFF. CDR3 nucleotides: TGTGCCTGGAGTGTACGTGAGACAAGGTTGCTGAACACTGAAGCTTTCTTT.

CDR3 in amino acids: CAWSVGTSTNEQYF. CDR3 nucleotides: TGTGCCTGGAGTGTCGGGACTAGCACCAACGAGCAGTACTTC. The chain employs TRBV30 and TRBJ2-7; 9 bases align to TRBD2. The V segment lost 0 bases and the J segment 5 bases; nucleotides outside the gene matches: 5. Germline V gives CDR1 GTSNPN, CDR2 SVGIG (reference sequence). This CDR3 has 14 amino acids. The whole variable domain, remainder taken from reference TRBV30 and TRBJ2-7, is SQTIHQWPATLVQPVGSPLSLECTVEGTSNPNLYWYRQAAGRGLQLLFYSVGIGQISSEVPQNLSASRPQDRQFILSSKKLLLSDSGFYLCAWSVGTSTNEQYFGPGTRLTVT.

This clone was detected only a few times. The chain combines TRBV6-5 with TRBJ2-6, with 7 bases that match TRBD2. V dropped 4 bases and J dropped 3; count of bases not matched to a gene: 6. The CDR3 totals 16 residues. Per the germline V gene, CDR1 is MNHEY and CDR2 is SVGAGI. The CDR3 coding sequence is TGTGCCAGCAGTTGGCGGGGGAGCCGTGGGGCCAACGTCCTGACTTTC. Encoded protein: CASSWRGSRGANVLTF.

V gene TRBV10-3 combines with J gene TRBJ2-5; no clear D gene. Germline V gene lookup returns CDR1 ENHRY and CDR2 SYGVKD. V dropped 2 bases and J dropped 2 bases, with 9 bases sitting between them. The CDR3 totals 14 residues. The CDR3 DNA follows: TGTGCCATCAGTGAGAGAGGTGCACAAGAGACCCAGTACTTC. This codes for CAISERGAQETQYF.

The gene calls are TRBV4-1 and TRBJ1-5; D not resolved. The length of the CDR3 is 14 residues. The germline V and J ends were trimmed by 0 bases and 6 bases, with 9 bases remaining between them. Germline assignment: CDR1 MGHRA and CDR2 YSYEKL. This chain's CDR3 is CASSQDDLAQPQHF. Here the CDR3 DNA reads TGCGCCAGCAGCCAAGACGACTTGGCTCAGCCCCAGCATTTT.

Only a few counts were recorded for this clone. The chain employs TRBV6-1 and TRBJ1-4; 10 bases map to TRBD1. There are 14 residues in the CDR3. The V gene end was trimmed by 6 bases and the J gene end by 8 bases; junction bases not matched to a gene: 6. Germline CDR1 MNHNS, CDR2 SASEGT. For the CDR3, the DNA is TGTGCCAGCAGCCGCGGGACAGGGGAGGAAAAACTGTTTTTT. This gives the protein CASSRGTGEEKLFF.

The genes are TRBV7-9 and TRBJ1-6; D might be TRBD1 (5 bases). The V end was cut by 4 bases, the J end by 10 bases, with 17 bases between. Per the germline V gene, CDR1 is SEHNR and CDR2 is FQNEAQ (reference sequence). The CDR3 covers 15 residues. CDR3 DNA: TGTGCCAGCAGCTCCTGGCAGGGAGGCGACTCACCCCTCCACTTT. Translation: CASSSWQGGDSPLHF.

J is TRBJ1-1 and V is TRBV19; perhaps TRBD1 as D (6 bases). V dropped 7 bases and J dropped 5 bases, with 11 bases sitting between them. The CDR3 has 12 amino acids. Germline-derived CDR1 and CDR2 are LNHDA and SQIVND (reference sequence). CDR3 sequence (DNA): TGTGCCAGTACCAAGGACAGAACTGAAGCTTTCTTT. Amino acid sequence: CASTKDRTEAFF.

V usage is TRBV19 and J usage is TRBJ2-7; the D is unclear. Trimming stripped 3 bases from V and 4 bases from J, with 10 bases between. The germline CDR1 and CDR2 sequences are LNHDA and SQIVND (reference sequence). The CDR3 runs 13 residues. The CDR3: CASSIIDSYEQYF. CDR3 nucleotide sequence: TGTGCCAGTAGTATTATTGACTCATACGAGCAGTACTTC. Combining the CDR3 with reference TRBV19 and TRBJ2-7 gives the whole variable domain DGGITQSPKYLFRKEGQNVTLSCEQNLNHDAMYWYRQDPGQGLRLIYYSQIVNDFQKGDIAEGYSVSREKKESFPLTVTSAQKNPTAFYLCASSIIDSYEQYFGPGTRLTVT.

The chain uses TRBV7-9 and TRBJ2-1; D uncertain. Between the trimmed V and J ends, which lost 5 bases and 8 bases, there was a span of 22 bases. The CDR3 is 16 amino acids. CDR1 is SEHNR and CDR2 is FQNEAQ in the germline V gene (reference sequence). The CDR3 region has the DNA TGTGCCAGCAGCCCAGCACGGGTGAGTCACCCCCATGAGCAGTTCTTC. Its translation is CASSPARVSHPHEQFF.

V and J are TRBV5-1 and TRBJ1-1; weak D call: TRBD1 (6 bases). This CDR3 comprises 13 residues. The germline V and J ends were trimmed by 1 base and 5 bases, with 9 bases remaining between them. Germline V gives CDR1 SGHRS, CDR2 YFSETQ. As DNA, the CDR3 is TGCGCCAGCAGCTTGAAGGGGGGGACTGAAGCTTTCTTT. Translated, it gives CASSLKGGTEAFF.

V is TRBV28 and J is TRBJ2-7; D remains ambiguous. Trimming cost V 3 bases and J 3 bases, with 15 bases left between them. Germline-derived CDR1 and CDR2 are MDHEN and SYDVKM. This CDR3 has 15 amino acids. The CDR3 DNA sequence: TGTGCCAGCAGTTTGGCGGAGACCTCCGGCTACGAGCAGTACTTC. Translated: CASSLAETSGYEQYF.

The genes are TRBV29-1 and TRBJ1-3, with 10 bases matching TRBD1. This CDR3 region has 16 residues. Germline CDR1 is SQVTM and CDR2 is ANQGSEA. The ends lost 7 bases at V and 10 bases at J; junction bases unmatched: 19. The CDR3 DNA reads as TGCAGCGCTAGTGGGTCGGGACAGGGGAAATTAGGGACCATATATTTT. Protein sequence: CSASGSGQGKLGTIYF.